Below, one T cell receptor (beta chain) is given with its context. This sample is part of a study of T cells in localized non-small cell lung cancer. The CDR3 covers 13 residues. Germline CDR1 and CDR2: SGHAT and FQNNGV. The germline V and J ends were trimmed by 7 bases and 2 bases, with 11 bases remaining between them. Here immunoSEQ multiplex PCR was the method, and the copy in TCRdb shows in-frame clones only, minus some. Among around 70,000 clones listed, 86% were seen once. This chain connects TRBV11-2 to TRBJ2-5, with D perhaps matching TRBD2 (6 bases). Here the sequenced sample was peripheral blood, taken before any cancer treatment. The clonotype originates from a male donor at least 60 years old with stage III squamous cell lung carcinoma. The CDR3 loop reads CASTPGGQETQYF. The CDR3 region has the DNA TGTGCCAGCACCCCAGGAGGGCAAGAGACCCAGTACTTC.